The clone carrying this TCR beta chain was detected a few times. The antigen is not known. In germline, CDR1 is LGHDT, CDR2 YNNKEL (reference sequence). The CDR3 runs 14 residues. The V segment lost 1 base and the J segment 3 bases; nucleotides outside the gene matches: 0. Carried by the TCR beta cDNA libraries were unique molecular identifiers. TCRdb reprocessed the PCR reads via MiXCR and lists one record per CDR3 protein. The sample has 750,000 to 950,000 distinct CDR3 sequences, approximately 53% seen once. This sample is part of a study of post-analysis software for immune sequencing data. Study-wide background: Disease courses included relapsing-remitting, secondary progressive and progressive-relapsing multiple sclerosis.

Study-wide results and caveats: A handful of TRBV segments appeared more often in patients than in controls, and TRBV5-6, TRBV5-1 and TRBV20-1 were among these. Patients with multiple sclerosis recorded significantly lower normalized Chao1 diversity than controls, the study found.

This sequence originates from a girl aged 10-17 years with multiple sclerosis. The sequenced material came from blood. The chain joins TRBV3-1 to TRBJ2-1; 7 bases map to TRBD2. The CDR3 DNA is TGTGCCAGCAGCCAAGGGACTAGCTACAATGAGCAGTTCTTC. It encodes CASSQGTSYNEQFF.